This T cell receptor (beta chain) was observed in a study of technical replicates of blood from a handful of donors. Here immunoSEQ multiplex PCR was the method, and the copy in TCRdb shows in-frame clones only, minus some. Found here are 72,000 or so clones, just under 95% of them singletons; the top ten hold about 0.4%. This CDR3 region has 13 residues. In germline, CDR1 is ENHRY, CDR2 SYGVKD. Deletions cut 8 bases from V and 6 bases from J, with 14 bases between. Sequenced: T cells isolated from PBMCs. This chain connects TRBV10-3 to TRBJ2-1; weak D call: TRBD2 (5 bases). The sequence was obtained from a human donor in good health. Here the CDR3 reads CAIGGGNSNEQFF. Written as DNA, the CDR3 is TGTGCCATCGGCGGAGGAAACTCCAATGAGCAGTTCTTC.